What follows are 26 T cell receptor beta chains derived from one specimen sequenced in a study of blood T cells in healthy people across ages. Next came a second PCR, run for roughly 7 to 12 cycles, which used a sample-barcoded 5' primer along with a J-beta primer mix. Via MiXCR, TCRdb re-called the 5' RACE reads, giving one row per CDR3 protein. The repertoire holds around 1,700,000 distinct CDR3 sequences, with approximately 28% as singletons. The sequenced material came from blood. These receptor sequences come from a woman under 40 in good health.

Here the CDR3 reads CSARIPVSSSYNEQFF. CDR3 bases: TGCAGTGCTAGAATACCCGTCTCGAGCTCCTACAATGAGCAGTTCTTC. The chain is built from TRBV20-1 and TRBJ2-1, with D hard to call. V lost 2 bases and J lost 0, with 14 bases in between. Germline CDR1 reads DFQATT; CDR2 reads SNEGSKA (reference sequence). This CDR3 is 16 amino acids long.

The chain couples TRBV7-6 to TRBJ2-5; D tentatively fits TRBD1 or TRBD2 (6 bases each). The tail of the sequence fits TRBJ2-7 better, so the J call may be wrong. The germline V gene encodes CDR1 SGHVS and CDR2 FNYEAQ. This CDR3 has 17 amino acids. The CDR3 bases are TGTGCCAGCAGCCCGGACAGAGGGGGAGTGACTAGTGCCGAGCAGTACTTC. Encoded protein: CASSPDRGGVTSAEQYF.

At least ten counts were recorded for this clonotype. This rearrangement joins TRBV10-3 to TRBJ2-4; D is possibly TRBD1 or TRBD2 (6 bases each). Germline lookup yields CDR1 ENHRY and CDR2 SYGVKD. V lost 8 bases and J 8 bases, leaving 19 bases between the germline ends. The CDR3 length is 14 residues. Here the CDR3 DNA reads TGTGCCATCGGGCCCTCGGGGGCCGGGGACATTCAGTACTTC. Its translation is CAIGPSGAGDIQYF.

This clonotype was observed a handful of times. The chain carries TRBV7-2 and TRBJ2-3; D is unclear. Germline-derived CDR1 and CDR2 are SGHTA and FQGNSA. The ends were cut back, 7 bases at V and 4 bases at J, with 9 bases in the middle. The CDR3 contains 12 residues. CDR3 DNA sequence: TGTGCCAGCACGGTCGTGGCAGATACGCAGTATTTT. Amino acid sequence: CASTVVADTQYF.

The chain is built from TRBV18 and TRBJ1-4; TRBD1 aligns across 9 bases. Germline V gene sequence: CDR1 KGHSH, CDR2 LQKENI. The CDR3 runs to 17 residues. The trim removed 5 bases at V and 8 bases at J, leaving 15 bases unmatched. The CDR3 DNA follows: TGTGCCAGCTCAGCACGGACAGGGGTGCCGGGTGGAGAAAAACTGTTTTTT. As protein: CASSARTGVPGGEKLFF.

V usage is TRBV28 and J usage is TRBJ2-3; possible D gene TRBD2, 5 bases. The CDR3 loop spans 15 amino acids. V lost 2 bases and J lost 0, with 9 bases in between. CDR1 is MDHEN and CDR2 is SYDVKM in the germline V gene. The CDR3 DNA follows: TGTGCCAGCAGTTTAGGACTTCTTAGCACAGATACGCAGTATTTT. Its translation: CASSLGLLSTDTQYF. Variable domain in full (rest from reference TRBV28 and TRBJ2-3): DVKVTQSSRYLVKRTGEKVFLECVQDMDHENMFWYRQDPGLGLRLIYFSYDVKMKEKGDIPEGYSVSREKKERFSLILESASTNQTSMYLCASSLGLLSTDTQYFGPGTRLTVL.

Ten or more counts support this clonotype. The genes are TRBV7-2 and TRBJ2-7; 8 positions match TRBD2. V dropped 1 base and J dropped 2; count of bases not matched to a gene: 7. Germline V gives CDR1 SGHTA, CDR2 FQGNSA. This CDR3 has 16 residues. CDR3 in DNA: TGTGCCAGCAGCTTAGTGTCTAGCGGGTCCACCTACGAGCAGTACTTC. Translating it yields CASSLVSSGSTYEQYF.

DNA for the CDR3: TGCAGTGCTGAAACGGGGCGCACAGATACGCAGTATTTT. It specifies CSAETGRTDTQYF. V is TRBV20-1 and J is TRBJ2-3; either TRBD1 or TRBD2 may fit D (5 bases each). V was shortened by 5 bases and J by 1 base, with 10 bases between the two germline ends. The CDR3 length is 13 residues. CDR1 and CDR2 from the germline V gene are DFQATT and SNEGSKA (reference sequence).

This clonotype was picked up a small number of times. The chain employs TRBV11-2 and TRBJ2-2; D unresolved. Trimming removed 4 bases from V and 0 bases from J, with 15 bases in between. The CDR3 runs to 17 residues. Germline values: CDR1 SGHAT, CDR2 FQNNGV. This chain's CDR3 is CASSSIPGGTNTGELFF. CDR3 DNA sequence: TGTGCCAGCAGCTCGATTCCGGGCGGAACGAACACCGGGGAGCTGTTTTTT.

Turning to this clonotype: Since a much larger clone is just one base distant, this may be a read error. The CDR3 DNA reads as TGCGCCAGCACTCGGACTGGCCCCTACAATGAGCAGTTCTTC. Translated: CASTRTGPYNEQFF. The chain links TRBV5-1 to TRBJ2-1; D perhaps matches TRBD2 (5 bases). From germline, CDR1 is SGHRS and CDR2 YFSETQ. The V end lost 6 bases, the J end lost 2 bases, and 12 bases lay between the germline ends. The CDR3 extends over 14 amino acids.

The DNA for the CDR3 is TGTGCCAGCAGTTACTCGTGGGGGGGGGACTCCTACGAGCAGTACTTC. Its protein product is CASSYSWGGDSYEQYF. The genes are TRBV6-5 and TRBJ2-7, with 7 bases identical to TRBD2. The CDR3 runs 16 residues. Per germline, CDR1 MNHEY and CDR2 SVGAGI. The V segment lost 0 bases and the J segment 0 bases; nucleotides outside the gene matches: 5.

Only a few counts were recorded for this clonotype. The chain combines TRBV11-2 with TRBJ2-7; D is perhaps TRBD2 (6 bases). Germline CDR1 and CDR2: SGHAT and FQNNGV. The CDR3 sequence is 15 residues long. Trimming took off 5 bases at V and 2 bases at J, with 16 bases between the two ends. CDR3 nucleotide sequence: TGTGCCAGCAGCCGAGTGACTGGGGGGACCTACGAGCAGTACTTC. Translating it yields CASSRVTGGTYEQYF.

J is TRBJ2-1 and V is TRBV9, with D uncertain. This CDR3 is 15 amino acids long. The germline gives CDR1 SGDLS, CDR2 YYNGEE. V was pared by 0 bases and J by 2 bases, with 9 bases between. The CDR3 bases are TGTGCCAGCAGCGTAGATGCCAGTCCCTACAATGAGCAGTTCTTC. This translates into CASSVDASPYNEQFF. The full variable domain, in which reference TRBV9 and TRBJ2-1 provide the parts outside the CDR3, is DSGVTQTPKHLITATGQRVTLRCSPRSGDLSVYWYQQSLDQGLQFLIQYYNGEERAKGNILERFSAQQFPDLHSELNLSSLELGDSALYFCASSVDASPYNEQFFGPGTRLTVL.

This clonotype was counted only a few times. The genes are TRBV20-1 and TRBJ2-7; D could derive from TRBD1 or TRBD2 (5 bases each). CDR1 is DFQATT, CDR2 SNEGSKA, per germline (reference sequence). The length of the CDR3 is 13 residues. V lost 5 bases, J lost 3 bases, and 14 bases lay in between. CDR3 residues: CSARLPTGYEQYF. The CDR3 DNA follows: TGCAGTGCTCGACTACCAACAGGCTACGAGCAGTACTTC.

This clonotype was seen a handful of times. The V call is TRBV20-1, the J call TRBJ2-3, with 14 bases fitting TRBD2. V shed 6 bases and J 1 base; nucleotides not matched to a gene: 0. Looked up from germline, CDR1 is DFQATT and CDR2 is SNEGSKA (reference sequence). The CDR3 is 14 residues long. The CDR3 coding sequence is TGCAGTGCGACTAGCGGGAGGGGCACAGATACGCAGTATTTT. Amino acids: CSATSGRGTDTQYF.

This rearrangement joins TRBV7-7 to TRBJ2-5; a weak D match, TRBD2 (6 bases). The CDR3 has 12 residues. Germline loops: CDR1 SSHAT, CDR2 FNYEAQ (reference sequence). Trimming pared 5 bases from V and 10 bases from J, leaving 14 bases between. CDR3 loop: CASSPGAGGQYF. Written as DNA, the CDR3 is TGTGCCAGCAGCCCAGGAGCCGGGGGCCAGTACTTC.

V gene TRBV24-1 combines with J gene TRBJ2-7; 8 bases match TRBD1. Germline trimming cut 5 bases from V and 9 bases from J; bases unmatched to any gene: 14. The CDR3 is made up of 15 amino acids. Germline lookup yields CDR1 KGHDR and CDR2 SFDVKD. The DNA for the CDR3 is TGTGCCACCAGTGGTACCGGGACAGGTTCCTTGGGGCAGTACTTC. Its translation: CATSGTGTGSLGQYF.

This chain uses TRBV10-3 with TRBJ2-1; 12 bases are shared with TRBD2. Germline CDR1 and CDR2: ENHRY and SYGVKD. The CDR3 covers 16 residues. V shed 0 bases, J shed 5 bases, and the junction held 2 bases outside the gene matches. As DNA, the CDR3 is TGTGCCATCAGTGAGTCGAGACTAGCGGGAGACAATGAGCAGTTCTTC. It specifies CAISESRLAGDNEQFF.

This clonotype has only one observation. The chain uses TRBV6-2 or TRBV6-3 and TRBJ2-3; 13 nucleotides align to TRBD2. V lost 4 bases, J lost 5 bases, and 21 bases stayed unmatched. Germline CDR1 reads MNHEY; CDR2 reads SVGEGT. The CDR3 extends over 21 amino acids. The CDR3 is CASSSLWTSGSGVVREDTQYF. The CDR3 coding sequence is TGTGCCAGCAGTTCCTTGTGGACTAGCGGGAGTGGAGTGGTGAGGGAAGATACGCAGTATTTT.

The chain recombines TRBV5-8 with TRBJ2-3; no firm D call. Germline CDR1 reads SGHTS; CDR2 reads YDEGEE. The V end was cut by 4 bases, the J end by 0 bases, with 12 bases between. There are 15 residues in the CDR3. The CDR3 coding sequence is TGTGCCAGCAGCCCCCCTTTGAGGAGCACAGATACGCAGTATTTT. Its translation: CASSPPLRSTDTQYF.

This rearrangement joins TRBV4-3 to TRBJ1-2; no reliable D call. With 4 bases removed from V and 4 bases from J, the gap between germline ends came to 13 bases. The CDR3 covers 14 residues. The germline V gene has CDR1 LGHNA and CDR2 YSLEER. The CDR3 sequence: CASSPFKGLYGYTF. CDR3 coding DNA: TGCGCCAGCAGCCCGTTCAAGGGCCTCTATGGCTACACCTTC.

This clonotype was seen a single time. A clone one base away is much larger, so this may be a read error. The J gene is TRBJ2-1, the V gene TRBV3-1, with D unresolved. CDR1 is LGHDT and CDR2 is YNNKEL in the germline V gene (reference sequence). The CDR3 sequence is 12 residues long. Here the CDR3 DNA reads TGTGCCGGCAGCCGCGCCTACAATGAGCAGTTCTTC. Amino acid sequence: CAGSRAYNEQFF.

A few counts support this clonotype. The V and J genes are TRBV9 and TRBJ2-7; a possible D gene is TRBD2 (6 bases). V was shortened by 8 bases and J by 3 bases, with 12 bases between the two germline ends. CDR3 length: 12 residues. The germline gives CDR1 SGDLS, CDR2 YYNGEE. DNA for the CDR3: TGTGCCAGTTCTCGGGAGAACTACGAGCAGTACTTC. It codes for CASSRENYEQYF.

A note on this clonotype: A junction end diverges from the germline sequence, so it may reflect a read error. The J gene is TRBJ1-6, the V gene TRBV18; D unresolved. In germline, CDR1 is KGHSH, CDR2 LQKENI. CDR3 length: 14 amino acids. CDR3 protein: CASSPEVNNSPLHF. The CDR3 nucleotides are TGTGCCAGCTCACCTGAGGTGAATAATTCGCCCCTCCACTTT.

The chain has TRBV6-2 or TRBV6-3 and TRBJ1-1; D is perhaps TRBD1 (5 bases). The CDR3 is 13 residues long. CDR1 MNHEY and CDR2 SVGEGT come from the germline V gene. With 5 bases removed from V and 8 bases from J, the gap between germline ends came to 15 bases. CDR3 bases: TGTGCCAGCAGTGGCACAGCGGCAGGGGAAGCTTTCTTT. This codes for CASSGTAAGEAFF.

This rearrangement joins TRBV20-1 to TRBJ1-2; tentative D call: TRBD1 (5 bases). Germline loops: CDR1 DFQATT, CDR2 SNEGSKA (reference sequence). The CDR3 consists of 14 residues. V dropped 6 bases and J dropped 2 bases, with 16 bases sitting between them. CDR3 region: CSARQAGTNYGYTF. The DNA for the CDR3 is TGCAGTGCGCGGCAAGCCGGGACCAACTATGGCTACACCTTC.